The 28 T cell receptor beta chains below come from one sample, sequenced in a study of radiotherapy plus CTLA-4 blockade in lung cancer. Here immunoSEQ multiplex PCR was the method, and the copy in TCRdb shows in-frame clones only, minus some. The sample has around 110,000 clones, more than 75% seen once; the top ten hold over 2%. Sequenced material: peripheral blood, taken from a patient treated with radiotherapy plus ipilimumab. All receptors come from a human donor with non-small cell lung cancer that progressed on radiotherapy plus ipilimumab. Some clones in this sample may be carry-over from other donors' samples.

There are a few counts of this clone. This chain uses TRBV18 with TRBJ2-7, with a possible D match to TRBD1 (6 bases). V was pared by 4 bases and J by 0 bases, with 16 bases between. Germline V CDR1 and CDR2: KGHSH, LQKENI. The CDR3 totals 16 residues. The CDR3, as DNA: TGTGCCAGCTCACAGAGCTCTCCAGGGGACTCCTACGAGCAGTACTTC. Amino acids: CASSQSSPGDSYEQYF. The full variable domain, completed using reference TRBV18 and TRBJ2-7, is NAGVMQNPRHLVRRRGQEARLRCSPMKGHSHVYWYRQLPEEGLKFMVYLQKENIIDESGMPKERFSAEFPKEGPSILRIQQVVRGDSAAYFCASSQSSPGDSYEQYFGPGTRLTVT.

This clone was observed once. CDR3 nucleotides: TGTGCCAGCTCACCACCAAAGCTAGCGGGGAGCCATGAGCAGTTCTTC. It is translated as CASSPPKLAGSHEQFF. This chain connects TRBV18 to TRBJ2-1; 9 nucleotides agree with TRBD2. V trimming: 0 bases; J trimming: 8 bases; junction bases outside the gene matches: 8. Looked up from germline, CDR1 is KGHSH and CDR2 is LQKENI. This CDR3 is 16 amino acids long.

The chain joins TRBV25-1 to TRBJ2-1; a weak D match, TRBD1 (5 bases). Germline V gene sequence: CDR1 MGHDK, CDR2 SYGVNS. The CDR3 totals 13 residues. The V end lost 2 bases, the J end lost 7 bases, and 9 bases lay between the germline ends. CDR3 nucleotides: TGTGCCAGCAGTGAAATAGGGGTAAATGAGCAGTTCTTC. As protein: CASSEIGVNEQFF.

The CDR3 nucleotides read TGTGCCAGCAGCTTAGGACTACACAATGAGCAGTTCTTC. Translating it yields CASSLGLHNEQFF. The chain links TRBV11-3 to TRBJ2-1; the D gene is possibly TRBD2 (5 bases). CDR3 length equals 13 residues. Trimming removed 1 base from V and 5 bases from J, with 6 bases in between. Germline V gene lookup returns CDR1 SGHNT and CDR2 YENEEA. The complete variable domain, with remaining parts taken from reference TRBV11-3 and TRBJ2-1, reads EAGVVQSPRYKIIEKKQPVAFWCNPISGHNTLYWYLQNLGQGPELLIRYENEEAVDDSQLPKDRFSAERLKGVDSTLKIQPAELGDSAVYLCASSLGLHNEQFFGPGTRLTVL.

V and J are TRBV5-4 and TRBJ2-1; tentative D call: TRBD2 (7 bases). V lost 2 bases, J lost 4 bases, and 13 bases lay in between. This CDR3 has 15 residues. CDR1 SGHNT and CDR2 YYREEE come from the germline V gene (reference sequence). CDR3 residues: CASSFGGGAYNEQFF. CDR3 coding DNA: TGTGCCAGCAGCTTCGGTGGGGGGGCGTACAATGAGCAGTTCTTC.

The V call is TRBV7-2, the J call TRBJ1-2, with D unresolved. This CDR3 has 12 residues. V dropped 7 bases and J dropped 6 bases, with 12 bases sitting between them. The germline CDR1 and CDR2 sequences are SGHTA and FQGNSA. CDR3 in DNA: TGTGCCAGCAACCTAAACCGGAATGGCTACACCTTC. Amino acid sequence: CASNLNRNGYTF.

The chain recombines TRBV4-3 with TRBJ2-1; D not resolved. Deletions cut 0 bases from V and 0 bases from J, with 3 bases between. The CDR3 consists of 14 residues. The germline CDR1 and CDR2 sequences are LGHNA and YSLEER. CDR3 in DNA: TGCGCCAGCAGCCAAGATGTCTCCTACAATGAGCAGTTCTTC. Translating it yields CASSQDVSYNEQFF.

A single count supports this clone. This chain joins TRBV11-1 and TRBJ2-6; the D is unclear. The germline CDR1 and CDR2 sequences are SGHAT and FQDESV (reference sequence). V was cut by 1 base and J by 0 bases, with 7 bases left in between. The length of the CDR3 is 16 residues. CDR3 DNA sequence: TGTGCCAGCAGCTTAGGAGCGCGCTCTGGGGCCAACGTCCTGACTTTC. Its translation: CASSLGARSGANVLTF.

The chain has TRBV25-1 and TRBJ2-3; a possible D gene is TRBD2 (6 bases). CDR1 is MGHDK, CDR2 SYGVNS, per germline. The CDR3 consists of 16 residues. Trimming shortened V by 1 base and J by 3 bases, and 14 bases separated the two germline ends. The CDR3 is CASSESGRGVTDTQYF. The CDR3 coding sequence is TGTGCCAGCAGTGAATCGGGGCGGGGCGTTACAGATACGCAGTATTTT. The whole variable domain, remainder taken from reference TRBV25-1 and TRBJ2-3, is EADIYQTPRYLVIGTGKKITLECSQTMGHDKMYWYQQDPGMELHLIHYSYGVNSTEKGDLSSESTVSRIRTEHFPLTLESARPSHTSQYLCASSESGRGVTDTQYFGPGTRLTVL.

The chain carries TRBV2 and TRBJ1-3; 11 nucleotides align to TRBD1. Germline V gives CDR1 SNHLY, CDR2 FYNNEI. After removal of 7 bases from V and 5 bases from J, the junction contained 16 bases not matched to a gene. The CDR3 loop spans 18 amino acids. CDR3 sequence: CASKVGGQGAKSRNTIYF. The CDR3 coding sequence is TGTGCCAGCAAGGTCGGAGGACAGGGGGCGAAAAGTCGAAACACCATATATTTT.

The gene calls are TRBV7-9 and TRBJ2-1, with TRBD1 matching over 9 bases. The CDR3 runs 16 residues. Germline V gives CDR1 SEHNR, CDR2 FQNEAQ (reference sequence). Germline trimming cut 5 bases from V and 6 bases from J; bases unmatched to any gene: 11. The CDR3: CASSRRGTGIPNEQFF. The DNA for the CDR3 is TGTGCCAGCAGCCGTAGGGGGACAGGGATCCCCAATGAGCAGTTCTTC. Variable domain in full (rest from reference TRBV7-9 and TRBJ2-1): DTGVSQNPRHKITKRGQNVTFRCDPISEHNRLYWYRQTLGQGPEFLTYFQNEAQLEKSRLLSDRFSAERPKGSFSTLEIQRTEQGDSAMYLCASSRRGTGIPNEQFFGPGTRLTVL.

This rearrangement joins TRBV11-2 to TRBJ2-7; 7 nucleotides agree with TRBD2. In germline, CDR1 is SGHAT, CDR2 FQNNGV. The CDR3 extends over 14 amino acids. The junction had 8 bases not matched to a gene; V was cut back by 2 bases and J by 7 bases. The CDR3 DNA follows: TGTGCCAGCAGCTTAACTGTGGGGGGGAGTGAGCAGTACTTC. It encodes CASSLTVGGSEQYF. Variable domain in full (rest from reference TRBV11-2 and TRBJ2-7): EAGVAQSPRYKIIEKRQSVAFWCNPISGHATLYWYQQILGQGPKLLIQFQNNGVVDDSQLPKDRFSAERLKGVDSTLKIQPAKLEDSAVYLCASSLTVGGSEQYFGPGTRLTVT.

The V and J genes are TRBV6-5 and TRBJ1-4, with D uncertain. This CDR3 has 15 amino acids. The V gene lost 4 bases and the J gene lost 0 bases, with 9 bases spanning the gap. From germline, CDR1 is MNHEY and CDR2 SVGAGI. The CDR3 region has the DNA TGTGCCAGCAGTTTGCAGACTGCAACTAATGAAAAACTGTTTTTT. Residues: CASSLQTATNEKLFF.

The V call is TRBV4-2, the J call TRBJ1-4; D call uncertain. This CDR3 has 13 residues. Germline V gives CDR1 LGHNA, CDR2 YNFKEQ. Between the trimmed V and J ends, which lost 1 base and 6 bases, there was a span of 6 bases. CDR3 nucleotides: TGTGCCAGCAGCCAAGCTCCCCATGAAAAACTGTTTTTT. Translation: CASSQAPHEKLFF.

J is TRBJ2-3 and V is TRBV15; D is undetermined. CDR1 is LNHNV and CDR2 is YYDKDF in the germline V gene (reference sequence). The CDR3 consists of 13 residues. Deletions cut 0 bases from V and 3 bases from J, with 4 bases between. CDR3 sequence (DNA): TGTGCCACCAGCAGAGAACCGACAGATACGCAGTATTTT. Translation gives CATSREPTDTQYF.

The CDR3, as DNA: TGCGCCAGCAGCTTAATTCCACATTCTGGAAACACCATATATTTT. Residues: CASSLIPHSGNTIYF. The chain recombines TRBV5-1 with TRBJ1-3; D is uncertain. V gave up 2 bases and J gave up 1 base, with 10 bases separating them. Germline CDR1 SGHRS, CDR2 YFSETQ. The CDR3 length is 15 residues.

The chain recombines TRBV9 with TRBJ1-3; tentative D call: TRBD1 (6 bases). The CDR3 consists of 15 residues. The germline V and J ends were trimmed by 4 bases and 3 bases, with 14 bases remaining between them. CDR1 SGDLS and CDR2 YYNGEE come from the germline V gene. The CDR3 is CASSSRSTGGNTIYF. In DNA form, the CDR3 reads TGTGCCAGCAGCTCCCGCTCGACAGGTGGAAACACCATATATTTT.

By share, this clone counts as medium-sized. The rearrangement uses TRBV30 and TRBJ2-1; possibly TRBD2 for D (6 bases). This CDR3 comprises 14 residues. The V end was cut by 4 bases, the J end by 5 bases, with 15 bases between. Germline assignment: CDR1 GTSNPN and CDR2 SVGIG (reference sequence). The CDR3 nucleotides are TGTGCCTGGATCGCAGGGACGGGAGACAATGAGCAGTTCTTC. It specifies CAWIAGTGDNEQFF.

Sample share makes this clone medium-sized (0.01 to 0.1%). This chain links TRBV6-4 with TRBJ2-3; TRBD2 matches 8 bases. V shed 2 bases, J shed 2 bases, and the junction held 3 bases outside the gene matches. The germline gives CDR1 MRHNA, CDR2 SNTAGT. The CDR3 consists of 15 residues. The CDR3, as DNA: TGTGCCAGCAGTGACAGTAGCGGGGCCACAGATACGCAGTATTTT. This translates into CASSDSSGATDTQYF.

J is TRBJ1-4 and V is TRBV15, with D perhaps matching TRBD1 (5 bases). V was pared by 0 bases and J by 4 bases, with 12 bases between. The CDR3 runs to 16 residues. Germline V gives CDR1 LNHNV, CDR2 YYDKDF (reference sequence). CDR3 coding DNA: TGTGCCACCAGCAGAGAGATCAGGGTCAGTAATGAAAAACTGTTTTTT. Translated: CATSREIRVSNEKLFF.

This chain uses TRBV28 with TRBJ1-5; no clear D gene. This CDR3 is built from 15 residues. V lost 6 bases, J lost 1 base, and 13 bases lay in between. Germline loops: CDR1 MDHEN, CDR2 SYDVKM. The CDR3 DNA reads TGTGCCAGCAGCCCCGGGGATAGAAGCAATCAGCCCCAGCATTTT. Its translation is CASSPGDRSNQPQHF.

V and J are TRBV7-2 and TRBJ1-1, with D hard to call. Germline CDR1 and CDR2: SGHTA and FQGNSA. The V gene lost 5 bases and the J gene lost 0 bases, with 13 bases spanning the gap. This CDR3 spans 15 amino acids. CDR3 residues: CASSPSAQLNTEAFF. The CDR3 DNA reads TGTGCCAGCAGCCCATCGGCGCAACTGAACACTGAAGCTTTCTTT.

The chain couples TRBV19 to TRBJ2-3; 13 positions agree with TRBD2. Germline V gene sequence: CDR1 LNHDA, CDR2 SQIVND (reference sequence). The length of the CDR3 is 16 residues. Germline trimming cut 3 bases from V and 4 bases from J; bases unmatched to any gene: 4. The CDR3 reads CASSIRLAGGSDTQYF. In nucleotides, the CDR3 is TGTGCCAGTAGTATTAGACTAGCGGGGGGCTCAGATACGCAGTATTTT.

This chain uses TRBV2 with TRBJ2-5; either TRBD1 or TRBD2 may supply D (6 bases each). V was pared by 10 bases and J by 4 bases, with 19 bases between. Germline V gene lookup returns CDR1 SNHLY and CDR2 FYNNEI. The CDR3 runs 14 residues. For the CDR3, the DNA is TGTGCCATCACGGGGGCCTCTACTGGAGAGACCCAGTACTTC. Translated, it gives CAITGASTGETQYF.

About this clone: Within the sample, other DNA sequences also encode this same CDR3. The V gene is TRBV19, the J gene TRBJ2-3; unclear D gene. V lost 4 bases to trimming and J lost 1 base, with 3 bases between them. The CDR3 spans 12 residues. CDR1 is LNHDA and CDR2 is SQIVND in the germline V gene (reference sequence). The DNA for the CDR3 is TGTGCCAGTAGTACAGGCACAGATACGCAGTATTTT. This encodes CASSTGTDTQYF.

The chain couples TRBV1 to TRBJ1-5. TRBV1 is designated a pseudogene. The CDR3 spans 23 residues. CDR3 in DNA: TGCACCAGCAGCCCGGCGGGAGGGTCCAGGACGGGGTACGGGGGTTGGGGCAATCAGCCCCAGCATTTT. Translation gives CTSSPAGGSRTGYGGWGNQPQHF.

This clone was detected only a few times. The rearrangement joins TRBV6-5 to TRBJ1-5; D gene uncertain. The ends were cut back, 2 bases at V and 3 bases at J, with 14 bases in the middle. The CDR3 totals 16 residues. In germline, CDR1 is MNHEY, CDR2 SVGAGI. The chain's CDR3 is CASSYQADTSNQPQHF. In DNA form, the CDR3 reads TGTGCCAGCAGTTACCAGGCCGACACATCCAATCAGCCCCAGCATTTT.

The V call is TRBV6-7, the J call TRBJ2-7; tentative D call: TRBD2 (5 bases). Being an ORF, TRBV6-7 has a function that is uncertain. V was clipped by 2 bases and J by 2 bases, with 25 bases between them. The CDR3 runs to 19 residues. The CDR3 DNA reads TGTGCCAGCAGTTACAGTACTCCCACTAGGACCCTCCGCGCCTACGAGCAGTACTTC. Translation gives CASSYSTPTRTLRAYEQYF.